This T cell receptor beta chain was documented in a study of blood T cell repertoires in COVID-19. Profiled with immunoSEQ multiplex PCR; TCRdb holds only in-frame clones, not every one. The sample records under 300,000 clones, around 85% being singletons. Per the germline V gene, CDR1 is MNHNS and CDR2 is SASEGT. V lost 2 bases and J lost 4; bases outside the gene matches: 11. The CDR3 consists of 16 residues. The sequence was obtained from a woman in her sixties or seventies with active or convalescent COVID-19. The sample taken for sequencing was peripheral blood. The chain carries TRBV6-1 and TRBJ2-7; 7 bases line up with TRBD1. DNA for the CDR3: TGTGCCAGCAGTGAATGGTCTTGGGACAGCCGTTACGAGCAGTACGTC. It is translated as CASSEWSWDSRYEQYV.